Listed below are T cell receptor beta chains from one sample, sequenced in a study of blood T cells in healthy people across ages. TCRdb independently ran MiXCR on the 5' RACE reads; one entry per CDR3 protein. Altogether more than 900,000 distinct CDR3 sequences are present, approximately 32% being singletons, with the ten largest covering 9.5% to 13%. The data were also submitted as part of a second study, on T cells of mothers and their children.

The sequenced material came from blood. All receptors come from a woman aged 40 to 55 in good health. Both conserved end residues are trimmed from each CDR3. The order of the fields is V gene, J gene, CDR3 protein.

TRBV7-2,TRBJ2-7,ASSRLVAYEQY
TRBV7-2,TRBJ1-4,ASSGQGSNEKLF
TRBV6-2/TRBV6-3,TRBJ1-1,ASSYSHRGASTEAF
TRBV5-5,TRBJ1-3,ASSWGQGSGNTIY
TRBV19,TRBJ1-5,ASTHRSNQPQH
TRBV6-5,TRBJ1-2,ASSYSGRDSLYGYT
TRBV5-5,TRBJ1-2,ASTYREGTGGYT
TRBV20-1,TRBJ2-7,SAREAQGIYEQY
TRBV27,TRBJ2-5,ASSLAAWTQQETQY
TRBV28,TRBJ1-6,ASVLSSYNSPLH
TRBV9,TRBJ2-3,ASSDGTFSTDTQY
TRBV11-2,TRBJ2-7,ASSLVDHGYEQY
TRBV5-6,TRBJ1-5,ASSSGQTSNQPQH
TRBV5-1,TRBJ1-2,ASSLPTGQTNYGYT
TRBV10-3,TRBJ2-1,AISDVTGGSYNEQF
TRBV4-1,TRBJ2-3,ASSFIKETSGGSDTQY
TRBV7-2,TRBJ2-5,ASSLGGLEQETQY
TRBV7-2,TRBJ2-4,ASSEVFAKNIQY
TRBV5-6,TRBJ1-2,ASSWGTGLNYGYT
TRBV24-1,TRBJ1-1,ATSDLNGVKAF
TRBV5-5,TRBJ1-1,ASSLAPGQGAGGLGEAF
TRBV20-1,TRBJ2-7,SARDPDRETYEQY
TRBV5-6,TRBJ2-7,ASSEIVRGGGFEQY
TRBV7-6,TRBJ2-1,ASSLAESSYNEQF
TRBV5-1,TRBJ2-7,ASSLGRGPYEQY
TRBV11-3,TRBJ2-5,ASSLGTGLNQETQY
TRBV7-2,TRBJ2-7,AISLPSSYEQY
TRBV5-6,TRBJ2-7,ASSFGQGADEQY
TRBV6-2/TRBV6-3,TRBJ2-1,ASSYFGLDGVYNEQF
TRBV29-1,TRBJ1-4,ALRGASEKLF
TRBV28,TRBJ2-7,ASSSPSLAGGVY
TRBV28,TRBJ1-1,TSSLGQRNTEAF
TRBV6-5,TRBJ2-1,ASSTGLSGGEQF
TRBV10-3,TRBJ2-7,AIKSSVANSYEQY
TRBV7-2,TRBJ2-3,ASSQFSGGSDTQY
TRBV27,TRBJ2-1,TSSWDREDEQF
TRBV5-4,TRBJ2-7,ASSLGLAGGYEQY
TRBV5-1,TRBJ2-1,ASSTLRGGPYNEQF
TRBV9,TRBJ2-3,ASSVRRTGTDTQY
TRBV18,TRBJ1-4,ASSPGIVRGNEKLF
TRBV7-9,TRBJ1-6,ASSFDLQAGGSPLH
TRBV6-5,TRBJ1-2,ASSYSLTGGNGCT
TRBV29-1,TRBJ1-1,SVFGGTEAF
TRBV24-1,TRBJ2-1,ATSDTHRDEQF
TRBV7-3,TRBJ2-3,ASSLGLAGFTDTQY
TRBV6-5,TRBJ2-7,TSSYEGGYEQY
TRBV12-3/TRBV12-4,TRBJ1-2,ASSFERSYGHT
TRBV6-5,TRBJ1-1,ASSLRGRAEAF
TRBV5-1,TRBJ1-5,ASSRSGENQPQH
TRBV24-1,TRBJ2-5,ATRDSQETQY
TRBV7-6,TRBJ2-1,ASSLRPANEQF
TRBV10-3,TRBJ2-7,AIRDGGAAYEQY
TRBV29-1,TRBJ1-2,SVRLSGAYGYT
TRBV7-8,TRBJ1-2,VSSLIENYGYT